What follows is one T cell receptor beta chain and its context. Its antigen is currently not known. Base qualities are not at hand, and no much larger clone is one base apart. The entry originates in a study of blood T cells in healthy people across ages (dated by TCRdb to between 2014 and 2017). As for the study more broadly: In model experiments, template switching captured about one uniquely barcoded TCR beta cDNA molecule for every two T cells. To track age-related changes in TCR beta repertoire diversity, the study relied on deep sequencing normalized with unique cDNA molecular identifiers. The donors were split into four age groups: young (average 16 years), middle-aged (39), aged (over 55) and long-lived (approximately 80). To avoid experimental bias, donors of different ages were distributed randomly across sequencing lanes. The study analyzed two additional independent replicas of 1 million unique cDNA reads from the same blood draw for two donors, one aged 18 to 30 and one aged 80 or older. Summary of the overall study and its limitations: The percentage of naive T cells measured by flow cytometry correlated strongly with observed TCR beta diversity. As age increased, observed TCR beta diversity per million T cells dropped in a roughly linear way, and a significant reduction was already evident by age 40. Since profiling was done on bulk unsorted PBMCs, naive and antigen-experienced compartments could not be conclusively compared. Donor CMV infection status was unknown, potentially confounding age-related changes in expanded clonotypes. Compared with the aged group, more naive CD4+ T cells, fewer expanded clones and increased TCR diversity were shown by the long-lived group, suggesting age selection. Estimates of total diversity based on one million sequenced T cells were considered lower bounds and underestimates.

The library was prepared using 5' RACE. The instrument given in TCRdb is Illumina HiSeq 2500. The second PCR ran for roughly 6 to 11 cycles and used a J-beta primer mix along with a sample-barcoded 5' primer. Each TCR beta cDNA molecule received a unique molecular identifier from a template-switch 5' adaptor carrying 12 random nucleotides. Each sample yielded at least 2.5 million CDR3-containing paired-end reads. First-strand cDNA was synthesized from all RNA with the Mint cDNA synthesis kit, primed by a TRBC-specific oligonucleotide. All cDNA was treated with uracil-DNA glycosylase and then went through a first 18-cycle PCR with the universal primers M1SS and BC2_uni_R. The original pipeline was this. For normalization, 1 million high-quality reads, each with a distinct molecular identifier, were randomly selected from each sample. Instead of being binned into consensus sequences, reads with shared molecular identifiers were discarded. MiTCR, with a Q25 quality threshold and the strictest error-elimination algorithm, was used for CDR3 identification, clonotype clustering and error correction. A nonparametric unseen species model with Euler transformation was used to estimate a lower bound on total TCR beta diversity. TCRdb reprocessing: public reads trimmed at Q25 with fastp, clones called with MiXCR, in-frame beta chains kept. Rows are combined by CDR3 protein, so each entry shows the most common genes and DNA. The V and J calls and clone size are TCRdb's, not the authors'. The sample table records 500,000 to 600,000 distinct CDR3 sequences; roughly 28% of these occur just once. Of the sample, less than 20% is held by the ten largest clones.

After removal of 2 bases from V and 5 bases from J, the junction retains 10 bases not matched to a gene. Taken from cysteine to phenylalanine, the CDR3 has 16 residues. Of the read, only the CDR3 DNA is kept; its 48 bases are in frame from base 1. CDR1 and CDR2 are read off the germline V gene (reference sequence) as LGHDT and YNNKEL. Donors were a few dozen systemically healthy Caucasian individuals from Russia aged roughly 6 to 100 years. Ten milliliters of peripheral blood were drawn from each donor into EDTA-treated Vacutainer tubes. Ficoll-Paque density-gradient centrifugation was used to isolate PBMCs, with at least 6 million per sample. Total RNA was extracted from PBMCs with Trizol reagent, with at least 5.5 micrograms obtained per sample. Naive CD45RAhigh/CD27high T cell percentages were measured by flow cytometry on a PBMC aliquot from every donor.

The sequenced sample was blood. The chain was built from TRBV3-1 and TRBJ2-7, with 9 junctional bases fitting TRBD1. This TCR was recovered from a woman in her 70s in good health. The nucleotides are TGTGCCAGCAGCCAAAAAAGGACAGGGGACGGTGACGAGCAGTACTTC. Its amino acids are CASSQKRTGDGDEQYF.